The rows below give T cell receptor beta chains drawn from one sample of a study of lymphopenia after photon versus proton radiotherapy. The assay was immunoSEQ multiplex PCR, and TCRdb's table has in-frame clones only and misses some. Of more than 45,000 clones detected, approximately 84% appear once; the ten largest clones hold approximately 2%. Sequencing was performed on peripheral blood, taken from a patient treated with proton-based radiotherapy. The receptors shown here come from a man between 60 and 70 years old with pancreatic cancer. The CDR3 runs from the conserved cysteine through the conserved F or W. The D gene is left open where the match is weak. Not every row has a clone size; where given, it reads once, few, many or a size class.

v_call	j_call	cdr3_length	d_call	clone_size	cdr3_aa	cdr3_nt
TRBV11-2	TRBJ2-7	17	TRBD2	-	CASRILRGRDSSYEQYF	TGTGCCAGCAGAATCCTCCGTGGGAGGGACTCTTCCTACGAGCAGTACTTC
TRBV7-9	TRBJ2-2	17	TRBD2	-	CASSSSGTTKATGELFF	TGTGCCAGCAGCTCATCTGGGACTACCAAGGCAACCGGGGAGCTGTTTTTT
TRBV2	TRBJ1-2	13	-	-	CASTSQGVEGYTF	TGTGCCAGCACCTCACAGGGTGTTGAGGGCTACACCTTC
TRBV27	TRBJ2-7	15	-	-	CASSLGARDFYEQYF	TGTGCCAGCAGTTTGGGGGCGAGGGATTTCTACGAGCAGTACTTC
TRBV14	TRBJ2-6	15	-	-	CASSQERGWINVLTF	TGTGCCAGCAGCCAAGAGAGGGGGTGGATCAACGTCCTGACTTTC
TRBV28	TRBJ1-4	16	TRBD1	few	CASSPIWDRGNEKLFF	TGTGCCAGCAGCCCTATTTGGGACAGGGGAAATGAAAAACTGTTTTTT
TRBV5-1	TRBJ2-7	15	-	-	CASSLETGLLSEQYF	TGCGCCAGCAGCTTGGAAACGGGACTCCTTTCAGAGCAGTACTTC
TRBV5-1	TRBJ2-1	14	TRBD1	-	CASRGQAVNNEQFF	TGCGCCAGCAGGGGACAGGCGGTTAACAATGAGCAGTTCTTC
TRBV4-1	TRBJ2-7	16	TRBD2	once	CASSQVWLADRGEQYF	TGCGCCAGCAGCCAAGTCTGGCTAGCGGATCGGGGCGAGCAATACTTC
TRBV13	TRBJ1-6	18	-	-	CASSPGKGGSSYNSPLHF	TGTGCCAGCAGCCCAGGGAAGGGGGGCAGCTCCTATAATTCACCCCTCCACTTT
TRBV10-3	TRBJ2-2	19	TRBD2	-	CAISDGVAGGPENTGELFF	TGTGCCATCAGTGACGGGGTAGCGGGAGGGCCCGAGAACACCGGGGAGCTGTTTTTT
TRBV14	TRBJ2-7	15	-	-	CASSLGAGSRNEQYF	TGTGCCAGCAGCCTTGGGGCCGGCTCCCGGAACGAGCAGTACTTC
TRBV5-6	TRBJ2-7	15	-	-	CASSLTGGSSYEQYF	TGTGCCAGCAGCTTGACTGGCGGTAGCTCCTACGAGCAGTACTTC
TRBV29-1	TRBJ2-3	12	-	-	CSVEVGGLTQYF	TGCAGCGTTGAAGTTGGCGGCTTGACGCAGTATTTT
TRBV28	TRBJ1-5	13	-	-	CASSFGTAGPQHF	TGTGCCAGCAGTTTTGGTACCGCCGGGCCCCAGCATTTT
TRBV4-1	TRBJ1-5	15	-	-	CASSQIGADPRPQHF	TGCGCCAGCAGCCAGATTGGGGCAGACCCTAGGCCCCAGCATTTT
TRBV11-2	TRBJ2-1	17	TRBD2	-	CASSSTIAGATYNEQFF	TGTGCCAGCAGCTCTACTATAGCGGGAGCCACCTACAATGAGCAGTTCTTC
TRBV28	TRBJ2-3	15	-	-	CASTLARRLTDTQYF	TGTGCCAGCACCCTAGCTCGGCGTCTGACAGATACGCAGTATTTT
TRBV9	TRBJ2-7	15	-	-	CASSDGGDGGDEQYF	TGTGCCAGCAGCGACGGTGGGGACGGAGGGGACGAGCAGTACTTC
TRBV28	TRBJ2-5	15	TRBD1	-	CASSLGAGGWETQYF	TGTGCCAGCAGTTTAGGGGCAGGGGGCTGGGAGACCCAGTACTTC
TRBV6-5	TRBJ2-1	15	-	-	CASSLRGAGYNEQFF	TGTGCCAGCAGCCTCAGGGGAGCGGGATACAATGAGCAGTTCTTC
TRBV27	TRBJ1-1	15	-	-	CASSLIGRWQTEAFF	TGTGCCAGCAGTTTAATAGGGAGGTGGCAAACTGAAGCTTTCTTT
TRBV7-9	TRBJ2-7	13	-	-	CASSSGRSAEQYF	TGTGCCAGCAGCTCAGGGAGGTCGGCCGAGCAGTACTTC
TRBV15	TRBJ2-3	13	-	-	CATSSVRTDTQYF	TGTGCCACCAGCAGCGTACGCACAGATACGCAGTATTTT
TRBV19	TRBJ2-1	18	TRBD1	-	CASRVTGTGILSYNEQFF	TGTGCCAGTAGGGTTACCGGGACAGGAATTCTCTCCTACAATGAGCAGTTCTTC
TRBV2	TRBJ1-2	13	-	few	CASSGQTNYGYTF	TGTGCCAGCAGTGGTCAGACTAACTATGGCTACACCTTC
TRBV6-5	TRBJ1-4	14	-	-	CASSLQRVSEKLFF	TGTGCCAGCAGCCTTCAGCGAGTGTCTGAAAAACTGTTTTTT
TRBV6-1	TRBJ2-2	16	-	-	CASSARQTTTTGELFF	TGTGCCAGCAGTGCTCGACAGACGACGACCACCGGGGAGCTGTTTTTT
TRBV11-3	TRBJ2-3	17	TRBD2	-	CASSGLAGAHVADTQYF	TGTGCCAGCAGCGGACTAGCGGGAGCCCACGTAGCAGATACGCAGTATTTT
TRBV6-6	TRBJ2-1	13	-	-	CASSPSVYNEQFF	TGTGCCAGCAGCCCCTCAGTATACAATGAGCAGTTCTTC
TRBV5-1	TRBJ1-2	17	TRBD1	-	CASSPSLTGNSNYGYTF	TGCGCCAGCAGCCCCTCGTTGACAGGGAATTCTAACTATGGCTACACCTTC
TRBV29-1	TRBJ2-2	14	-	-	CSVVGRMNTGELFF	TGCAGCGTTGTAGGCCGGATGAACACCGGGGAGCTGTTTTTT
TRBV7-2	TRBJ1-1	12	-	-	CASSLDRTEAFF	TGTGCCAGCAGCTTGGATCGCACTGAAGCTTTCTTT
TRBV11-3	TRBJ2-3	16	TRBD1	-	CASSQISTGAPRTQYF	TGTGCCAGCAGCCAGATTAGCACAGGGGCCCCTCGGACGCAGTATTTT
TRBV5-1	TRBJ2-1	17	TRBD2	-	CASSSIIAGGPYNEQFF	TGCGCCAGCAGCTCGATTATAGCGGGAGGCCCATACAATGAGCAGTTCTTC
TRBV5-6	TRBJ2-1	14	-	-	CASSVGLPNNEQFF	TGTGCCAGCAGCGTAGGACTACCTAACAATGAGCAGTTCTTC
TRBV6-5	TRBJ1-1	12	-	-	CASRGRLTEAFF	TGTGCCAGCCGGGGCAGGCTCACTGAAGCTTTCTTT